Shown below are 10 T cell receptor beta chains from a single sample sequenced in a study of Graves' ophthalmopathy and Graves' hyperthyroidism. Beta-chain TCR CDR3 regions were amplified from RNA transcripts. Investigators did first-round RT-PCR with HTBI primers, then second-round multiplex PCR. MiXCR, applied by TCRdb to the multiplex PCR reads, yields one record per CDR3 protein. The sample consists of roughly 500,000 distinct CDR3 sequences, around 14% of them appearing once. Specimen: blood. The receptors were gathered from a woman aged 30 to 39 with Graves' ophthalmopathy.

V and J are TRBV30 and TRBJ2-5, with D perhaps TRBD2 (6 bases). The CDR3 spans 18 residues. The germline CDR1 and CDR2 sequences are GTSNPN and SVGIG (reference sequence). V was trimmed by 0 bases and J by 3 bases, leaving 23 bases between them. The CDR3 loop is CAWSVPLPGVFRKETQYF. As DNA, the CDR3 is TGTGCCTGGAGTGTACCCCTCCCGGGAGTCTTTCGGAAAGAGACCCAGTACTTC.

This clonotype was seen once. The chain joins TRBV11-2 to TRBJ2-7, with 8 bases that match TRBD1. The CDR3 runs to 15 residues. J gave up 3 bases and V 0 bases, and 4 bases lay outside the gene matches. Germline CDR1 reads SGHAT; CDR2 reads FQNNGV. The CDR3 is CASSLDGTGIYEQYF. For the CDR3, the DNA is TGTGCCAGCAGCTTAGATGGGACAGGCATCTACGAGCAGTACTTC.

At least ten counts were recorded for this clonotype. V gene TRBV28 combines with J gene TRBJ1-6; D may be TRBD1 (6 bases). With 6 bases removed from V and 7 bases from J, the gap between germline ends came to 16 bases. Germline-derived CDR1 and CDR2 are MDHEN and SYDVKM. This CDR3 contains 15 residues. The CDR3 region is CASSLPGHINSPLHF. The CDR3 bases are TGTGCCAGCAGCCTCCCGGGACACATCAATTCACCCCTCCACTTT.

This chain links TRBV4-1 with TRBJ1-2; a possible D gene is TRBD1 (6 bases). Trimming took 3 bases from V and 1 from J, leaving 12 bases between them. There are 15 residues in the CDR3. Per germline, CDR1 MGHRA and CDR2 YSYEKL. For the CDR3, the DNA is TGCGCCAGCAGCCAGGACAGCCTACGTAACTATGGCTACACCTTC. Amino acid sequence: CASSQDSLRNYGYTF.

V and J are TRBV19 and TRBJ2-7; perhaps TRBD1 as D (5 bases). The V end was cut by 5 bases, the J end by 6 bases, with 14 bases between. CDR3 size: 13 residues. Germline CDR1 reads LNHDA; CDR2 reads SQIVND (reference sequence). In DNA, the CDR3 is TGTGCCAGTAGTTTGGGGCCGGCGGCCGAGCAGTACTTC. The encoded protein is CASSLGPAAEQYF.

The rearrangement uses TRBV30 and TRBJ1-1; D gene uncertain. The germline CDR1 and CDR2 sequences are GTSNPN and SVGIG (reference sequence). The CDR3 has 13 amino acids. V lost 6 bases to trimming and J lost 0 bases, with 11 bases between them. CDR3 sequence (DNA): TGTGCCTGTAAGGGCCAATTGAACACTGAAGCTTTCTTT. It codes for CACKGQLNTEAFF.

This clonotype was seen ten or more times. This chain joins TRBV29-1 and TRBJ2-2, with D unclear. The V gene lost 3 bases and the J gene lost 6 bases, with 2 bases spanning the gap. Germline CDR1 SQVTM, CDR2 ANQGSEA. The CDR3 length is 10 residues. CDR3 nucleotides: TGCAGCGTTGATGCCGGGGAGCTGTTTTTT. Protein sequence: CSVDAGELFF.

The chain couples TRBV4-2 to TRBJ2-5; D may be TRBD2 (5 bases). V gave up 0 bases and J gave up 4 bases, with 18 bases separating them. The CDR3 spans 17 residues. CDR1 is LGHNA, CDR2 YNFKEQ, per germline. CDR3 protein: CASSQEGTSSTGETQYF. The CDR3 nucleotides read TGTGCCAGCAGCCAAGAGGGAACTAGTTCGACCGGAGAGACCCAGTACTTC.

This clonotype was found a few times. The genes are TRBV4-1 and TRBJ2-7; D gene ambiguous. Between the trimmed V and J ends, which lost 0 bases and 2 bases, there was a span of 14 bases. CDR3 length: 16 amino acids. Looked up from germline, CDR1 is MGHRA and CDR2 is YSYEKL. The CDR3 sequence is CASSQDMPGSPYEQYF. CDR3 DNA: TGCGCCAGCAGCCAAGATATGCCAGGTTCCCCCTACGAGCAGTACTTC.

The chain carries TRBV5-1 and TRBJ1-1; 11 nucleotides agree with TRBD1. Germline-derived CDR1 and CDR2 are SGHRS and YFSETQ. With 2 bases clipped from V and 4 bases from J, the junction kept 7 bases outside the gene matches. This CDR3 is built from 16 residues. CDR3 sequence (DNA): TGCGCCAGCAGCTTTACCGGACAGGGGGCGGCCACTGAAGCTTTCTTT. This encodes CASSFTGQGAATEAFF.